This T cell receptor (beta chain) was identified in a study of neurological immune-mediated disorders. Study-wide results and caveats: A possible signature was seen in one related-CDR3 cluster, into which phylogenetic grouping placed the repertoires of 18 of 34 multiple sclerosis patients. TCR clonal expansion peaked in HTLV-1-associated myelopathy patients and was lowest in multiple sclerosis patients.

In the case of this clonotype: The target antigen is unknown.

V lost 3 bases, J lost 6 bases, and 4 bases stayed unmatched. Germline V gene sequence: CDR1 SGHRS, CDR2 YFSETQ. The CDR3 is 14 amino acids. TCRdb used MiXCR to reprocess the 5' RACE reads, holding one entry per CDR3 protein. The profile covers tens of thousands of distinct CDR3 sequences, with 5.8% appearing a single time and roughly 1.4% taken by the ten largest. Sequencing was done on a sample of CD4+ T cells from blood. The chain employs TRBV5-1 and TRBJ1-2; 11 bases are a match to TRBD1. The receptor was isolated from a woman in her late teens or twenties with multiple sclerosis. CDR3 sequence (DNA): TGCGCCAGCAGCTGGCGGACAGGGGGCAATGGCTACACCTTC. It encodes CASSWRTGGNGYTF.